A single sample gave rise to the 21 T cell receptor beta chains below, sequenced in a study of CD8 T cells in Susac syndrome. The authors reverse transcribed about 0.5 to 1 ug RNA with random hexamers. TCRdb passed the immunoSEQ multiplex PCR reads through MiXCR, listing each CDR3 protein once. This table has around 190,000 distinct CDR3 sequences, roughly 94% appearing once. Sequenced: CD4+ T cells from PBMCs. These receptors came from a human donor in good health.

The rearrangement joins TRBV30 to TRBJ2-7; 11 bases line up with TRBD1. Per germline, CDR1 GTSNPN and CDR2 SVGIG (reference sequence). The CDR3 is made up of 17 amino acids. Unmatched junction bases numbered 10, after V lost 3 bases and J lost 0 bases. The CDR3 DNA reads TGTGCCTGGAGCCGACGGACAGGGGGCCCTTACTCCTACGAGCAGTACTTC. This gives the protein CAWSRRTGGPYSYEQYF.

The chain couples TRBV27 to TRBJ1-5; the D is unclear. Germline CDR1 MNHEY, CDR2 SMNVEV (reference sequence). V was clipped by 3 bases and J by 2 bases, with 8 bases between them. The CDR3 runs 14 residues. The CDR3 loop is CASSFREGNQPQHF. CDR3 DNA: TGTGCCAGCAGTTTTAGGGAGGGCAATCAGCCCCAGCATTTT.

The rearrangement uses TRBV29-1 and TRBJ2-1; a possible D gene is TRBD1 (5 bases). The V end lost 7 bases, the J end lost 6 bases, and 19 bases lay between the germline ends. Germline loops: CDR1 SQVTM, CDR2 ANQGSEA. The CDR3 is made up of 14 amino acids. As DNA, the CDR3 is TGCAGCGCGCGGACACGGGTCGATATCAATGAGCAGTTCTTC. Translating it yields CSARTRVDINEQFF.

This chain links TRBV3-1 with TRBJ2-7; 10 nucleotides line up with TRBD2. The trim removed 0 bases at V and 6 bases at J, leaving 8 bases unmatched. The CDR3 consists of 16 residues. CDR1 and CDR2 (germline): LGHDT, YNNKEL (reference sequence). The CDR3 loop is CASSQDSLAGEGEQYF. The CDR3 DNA sequence: TGTGCCAGCAGCCAAGATTCCCTAGCGGGAGAAGGCGAGCAGTACTTC.

The J gene is TRBJ2-1, the V gene TRBV20-1; D gene unclear. Germline assignment: CDR1 DFQATT and CDR2 SNEGSKA (reference sequence). CDR3 length equals 11 residues. Trimming pared 3 bases from V and 10 bases from J, leaving 10 bases between. CDR3 amino acids: CSASFLGEQFF. CDR3 DNA: TGCAGTGCTAGTTTCCTGGGAGAGCAGTTCTTC.

The rearrangement joins TRBV9 to TRBJ2-3; 9 positions agree with TRBD2. Germline V gene data show CDR1 as SGDLS and CDR2 as YYNGEE. Unmatched junction bases numbered 5, after V lost 4 bases and J lost 2 bases. The CDR3 loop spans 15 amino acids. The CDR3 DNA follows: TGTGCCAGCAGCTCAACTAGCGGGCTCACAGATACGCAGTATTTT. Its protein product is CASSSTSGLTDTQYF. Variable domain in full (rest from reference TRBV9 and TRBJ2-3): DSGVTQTPKHLITATGQRVTLRCSPRSGDLSVYWYQQSLDQGLQFLIQYYNGEERAKGNILERFSAQQFPDLHSELNLSSLELGDSALYFCASSSTSGLTDTQYFGPGTRLTVL.

This clonotype was seen once. The chain recombines TRBV2 with TRBJ2-1, with 11 bases lining up with TRBD2. J was trimmed by 5 bases and V by 6 bases; bases with no gene match: 6. This CDR3 comprises 15 residues. From germline, CDR1 is SNHLY and CDR2 FYNNEI. This CDR3 is CASRKTSGTNNEQFF. The CDR3 DNA sequence: TGTGCCAGCAGGAAGACTAGCGGGACAAACAATGAGCAGTTCTTC.

CDR3 DNA: TGCAGTGCTAGAGATGGAGACAAGGGGGAGTTCTTC. This translates into CSARDGDKGEFF. The chain couples TRBV20-1 to TRBJ2-1; weak D call: TRBD1 (6 bases). The ends were cut back, 0 bases at V and 14 bases at J, with 14 bases in the middle. CDR1 is DFQATT and CDR2 is SNEGSKA in the germline V gene (reference sequence). CDR3 size: 12 residues.

The chain links TRBV12-3 or TRBV12-4 to TRBJ2-1; TRBD2 agrees at 9 bases. After removal of 6 bases from V and 7 bases from J, the junction contained 4 bases not matched to a gene. This CDR3 comprises 13 residues. CDR3 region: CASSLSGRNEQFF. CDR3 bases: TGTGCCAGCAGCTTGAGCGGGAGGAATGAGCAGTTCTTC.

The gene calls are TRBV30 and TRBJ1-1, with 7 bases fitting TRBD1. Germline CDR1 GTSNPN, CDR2 SVGIG (reference sequence). The CDR3 contains 14 residues. V gave up 8 bases and J gave up 1 base; unmatched junction bases: 10. The CDR3 loop reads CALKQAGGNTEAFF. The CDR3 nucleotides are TGTGCCCTGAAGCAGGCAGGGGGGAACACTGAAGCTTTCTTT.

The rearrangement uses TRBV20-1 and TRBJ2-1; 10 bases match TRBD2. CDR1 and CDR2 (germline): DFQATT, SNEGSKA (reference sequence). With 0 bases clipped from V and 7 bases from J, the junction kept 6 bases outside the gene matches. The CDR3 is 15 residues long. The CDR3 DNA sequence: TGCAGTGCTAGAGAGGTGACTAGCGGGCAAAATGAGCAGTTCTTC. Protein product: CSAREVTSGQNEQFF.

The chain joins TRBV6-6 to TRBJ2-1; TRBD2 matches 8 bases. With 6 bases clipped from V and 4 bases from J, the junction kept 11 bases outside the gene matches. Germline-derived CDR1 and CDR2 are MNHNY and SVGAGI (reference sequence). This CDR3 contains 16 residues. The CDR3 loop reads CASSGGGSGIYNEQFF. DNA of the CDR3: TGTGCCAGCAGCGGCGGGGGTAGCGGGATTTACAATGAGCAGTTCTTC.

The rearrangement uses TRBV2 and TRBJ1-2, with D tentatively TRBD1 (6 bases). This CDR3 has 12 residues. Germline V CDR1 and CDR2: SNHLY, FYNNEI. V lost 6 bases, J lost 6 bases, and 11 bases lay in between. CDR3 bases: TGTGCCAGCAGGGACAGCCTCAATGGCTACACCTTC. Protein: CASRDSLNGYTF.

The J gene is TRBJ2-7, the V gene TRBV5-1, with 9 bases matching TRBD1. Per the germline V gene, CDR1 is SGHRS and CDR2 is YFSETQ. Germline trimming cut 3 bases from V and 5 bases from J; bases unmatched to any gene: 12. This CDR3 has 16 residues. CDR3 sequence reads: CASSSNAGTGSNEQYF. In DNA form, the CDR3 reads TGCGCCAGCAGCTCAAACGCCGGGACAGGGTCCAACGAGCAGTACTTC.

The J gene is TRBJ2-5, the V gene TRBV30, with a possible D match to TRBD2 (5 bases). The ends were cut back, 1 base at V and 2 bases at J, with 14 bases in the middle. The germline CDR1 and CDR2 sequences are GTSNPN and SVGIG (reference sequence). The CDR3 has 15 amino acids. The CDR3 here is CAWSDVRGWQETQYF. The DNA for the CDR3 is TGTGCCTGGAGTGATGTACGAGGGTGGCAAGAGACCCAGTACTTC.

The V and J genes are TRBV5-6 and TRBJ2-3; no firm D call. CDR1 and CDR2 from the germline V gene are SGHDT and YYEEEE. Trimming removed 0 bases at V and 6 bases at J, with 8 bases between. This CDR3 spans 13 amino acids. The CDR3 sequence is CASSLGRSDTQYF. The CDR3, as DNA: TGTGCCAGCAGCTTGGGTAGAAGTGATACGCAGTATTTT.

This rearrangement joins TRBV29-1 to TRBJ2-1; 9 bases fit TRBD2. Unmatched junction bases numbered 6, after V lost 6 bases and J lost 9 bases. The CDR3 loop spans 12 amino acids. From germline, CDR1 is SQVTM and CDR2 ANQGSEA. The CDR3 is CSVALAGSEQFF. In DNA, the CDR3 is TGCAGCGTAGCCCTAGCGGGAAGTGAGCAGTTCTTC.

The V and J genes are TRBV20-1 and TRBJ2-3; the D is unclear. The V gene lost 4 bases and the J gene lost 2 bases, with 4 bases spanning the gap. CDR1 is DFQATT, CDR2 SNEGSKA, per germline (reference sequence). This CDR3 is 11 amino acids long. The CDR3 loop reads CSATSTDTQYF. CDR3 DNA sequence: TGCAGTGCTACGTCCACAGATACGCAGTATTTT.

This sequence joins TRBV14 and TRBJ2-1, with 12 nucleotides matching TRBD2. V lost 2 bases to trimming and J lost 10 bases; unmatched junction nucleotides: 6. Per germline, CDR1 SGHDN and CDR2 FVKESK. There are 15 residues in the CDR3. This CDR3 is CASSQYLAGGREQFF. The CDR3 bases are TGTGCCAGCAGCCAATACCTAGCGGGAGGGCGGGAGCAGTTCTTC.

The gene calls are TRBV20-1 and TRBJ2-3, with 8 positions matching TRBD2. Germline CDR1 reads DFQATT; CDR2 reads SNEGSKA (reference sequence). V shed 3 bases, J shed 2 bases, and the junction held 13 bases outside the gene matches. This CDR3 has 17 residues. CDR3 amino acids: CSASPVSSGSHTDTQYF. The CDR3 bases are TGCAGTGCTAGCCCGGTGTCGAGCGGGAGCCACACAGATACGCAGTATTTT.

The CDR3 nucleotides are TGTGCCAGCAGGACCCCGACAGGGAAACGTTACAATGAGCAGTTCTTC. Amino acids: CASRTPTGKRYNEQFF. The chain carries TRBV27 and TRBJ2-1, with 7 bases identical to TRBD1. This CDR3 region has 16 residues. Trimming cost V 6 bases and J 4 bases; bases outside gene matches: 12. Germline CDR1 MNHEY, CDR2 SMNVEV (reference sequence).